A single TCR beta chain is shown here with its context. Its matching antigen is unknown. This CDR3 spans 13 amino acids. Trimming removed 7 bases from V and 0 bases from J, with 7 bases in between. CDR1 is MNHEY and CDR2 is SVGAGI in the germline V gene. This entry belongs to a study of T cell repertoires in cytomegalovirus infection. Study-level background: Matching HLA type, along with CMV infection, was indicated by public TCR beta signatures. Regarding the study as a whole: The cumulative frequency of public TCR beta families distinguished individuals who carried CMV together with the relevant HLA. What dominated the ex vivo response were HLA-C-restricted CMV-specific TCR beta clonotypes.

TCRdb itself ran the reads through MiXCR, one entry per CDR3 protein. The repertoire holds about 190,000 distinct CDR3 sequences, with 25% to 30% as singletons. The rearrangement links TRBV6-5 to TRBJ1-3; D is perhaps TRBD1 (5 bases). The sequenced sample consisted of PBMCs. The sequence came from a human donor in good health (CMV status not recorded). Some clones in this sample may be carry-over from other donors' samples. CDR3 nucleotides: TGTGCCAGCAAACAGGACTCTGGAAACACCATATATTTT. Protein sequence: CASKQDSGNTIYF.